This entry is about one T cell receptor (beta chain). Its antigen is unknown. This entry belongs to a study of post-analysis software for immune sequencing data. At the level of the study: Relapsing-remitting, secondary progressive and progressive-relapsing multiple sclerosis were all included among the disease courses. Notes on the study in general: Normalized Chao1 diversity was significantly lower in multiple sclerosis patients than in controls. About five TRBV segments were more frequent in patients than controls; TRBV5-6, TRBV5-1 and TRBV20-1 belonged to this group. F measure grouped same-batch samples tightly together.

TCR beta cDNA libraries included unique molecular identifiers. T cells numbering 1 to 10 million yielded cDNA molecules that totaled roughly 500,000. A single record per CDR3 protein comes from TCRdb applying MiXCR to the PCR reads. The table lists 600,000 to 750,000 distinct CDR3 sequences, 55% to 60% of them singletons. Germline CDR1 and CDR2: SQVTM and ANQGSEA. The CDR3 covers 13 residues. Trimming left V 3 bases short and J 2 bases short, with 10 bases between. The specimen was blood. The chain links TRBV29-1 to TRBJ2-5; possibly TRBD1 or TRBD2 for D (5 bases each). The receptor's source is a girl aged 2 to 9 with multiple sclerosis. The CDR3 is CSVDFGGQETQYF. The CDR3 DNA is TGCAGCGTTGATTTTGGGGGACAAGAGACCCAGTACTTC.